This T cell receptor beta chain appears in the sequencing data of a study of naive and memory T cell subsets. Study-level results: Especially in CD8 cells, naive repertoires contained a few larger clonotypes, possibly CD45RA-re-expressing memory cells.

An equimolar mix of two oligonucleotides served as the beta constant-region primer for TRBC1 and TRBC2. The ligated cDNA underwent four PCR rounds using SP2 and nested alpha and beta constant-region primers. Using its own MiXCR run on the UMI-ligation and nested PCR reads, TCRdb lists one record per CDR3 protein. The table records roughly 100,000 distinct CDR3 sequences, roughly 10% of them present only once. For this clonotype: Its antigen is unidentified.

CDR1 and CDR2 (germline): ENHRY, SYGVKD. The CDR3 is 15 amino acids. V was clipped by 8 bases and J by 2 bases, with 19 bases between them. The sample taken for sequencing was naive CD4+ T cells from blood. J is TRBJ2-7 and V is TRBV10-3; tentatively, D is TRBD1 (6 bases). The sequence was collected from a human donor in good health. CDR3 in amino acids: CAIAPGQGKTYEQYF. In DNA form, the CDR3 reads TGTGCCATCGCTCCCGGGCAGGGGAAAACCTACGAGCAGTACTTC.